This T cell receptor (beta chain) was recovered during a study of T-cell reconstitution after alpha-beta-depleted transplantation in children. Unique molecular identifiers were incorporated when the TCRbeta library was constructed. Using its own MiXCR run on the PCR reads, TCRdb lists one record per CDR3 protein. The sample holds around 700,000 distinct CDR3 sequences, under 15% seen once. This clonotype came up many times. Its antigen is currently unknown. This CDR3 is 14 amino acids long. Germline CDR1 is MNHNS and CDR2 is SASEGT. V lost 8 bases to trimming and J lost 1 base, with 13 bases between them. Study-wide results and caveats: A year had passed since transplant, and T-cell counts and diversity by then came mostly from newly produced T cells. About two months after transplant, alpha-beta T cells reportedly came from several hundred expanded graft clones. High day-60 TCRbeta diversity in some patients came from surviving recipient T cells and thymic progenitors.

The source was PBMCs, collected before TCRalphabeta/CD19-depleted stem cell transplant. V is TRBV6-1 and J is TRBJ2-3, with a tentative D call TRBD1 (7 bases). This sequence originates from a girl under 10 years old with congenital amegakaryocytic thrombocytopenia, due to receive a stem cell transplant. The CDR3 here is CASPEGAGTDTQYF. In DNA form, the CDR3 reads TGTGCCAGCCCGGAGGGGGCGGGCACAGATACGCAGTATTTT.